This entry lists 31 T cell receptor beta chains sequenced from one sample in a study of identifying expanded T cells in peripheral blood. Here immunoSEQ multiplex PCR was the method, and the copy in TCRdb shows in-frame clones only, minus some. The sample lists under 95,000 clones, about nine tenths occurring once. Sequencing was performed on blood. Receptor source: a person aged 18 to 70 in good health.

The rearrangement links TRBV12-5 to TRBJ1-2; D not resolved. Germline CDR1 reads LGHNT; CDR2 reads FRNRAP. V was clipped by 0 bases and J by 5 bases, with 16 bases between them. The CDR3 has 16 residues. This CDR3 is CASGLVLVQDAYGYTF. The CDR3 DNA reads TGTGCTAGTGGTTTGGTACTTGTTCAGGACGCATATGGCTACACCTTC.

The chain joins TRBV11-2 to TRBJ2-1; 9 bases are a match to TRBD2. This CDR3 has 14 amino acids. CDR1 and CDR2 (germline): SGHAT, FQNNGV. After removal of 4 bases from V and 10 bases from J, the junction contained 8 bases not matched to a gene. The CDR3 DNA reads TGTGCCAGCAGCTCGGGACTAGCCCGAGTCGAGCAGTTCTTC. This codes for CASSSGLARVEQFF.

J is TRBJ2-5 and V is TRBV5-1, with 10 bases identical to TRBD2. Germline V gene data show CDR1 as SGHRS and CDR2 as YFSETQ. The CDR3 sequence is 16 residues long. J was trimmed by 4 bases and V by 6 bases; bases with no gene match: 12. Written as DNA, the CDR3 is TGCGCCAGCACACTACAGGCTAGCGGGAGAGGAGAGACCCAGTACTTC. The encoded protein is CASTLQASGRGETQYF.

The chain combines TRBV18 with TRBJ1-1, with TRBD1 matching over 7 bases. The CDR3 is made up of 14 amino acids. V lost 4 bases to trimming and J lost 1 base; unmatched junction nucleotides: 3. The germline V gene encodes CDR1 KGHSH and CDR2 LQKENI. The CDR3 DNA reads TGTGCCAGCTCACAACAGGGGACGAACACTGAAGCTTTCTTT. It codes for CASSQQGTNTEAFF.

CDR3 protein: CASRRDGSSYEQYF. As DNA, the CDR3 is TGTGCCAGCAGGAGGGACGGAAGCTCCTACGAGCAGTACTTC. The chain recombines TRBV2 with TRBJ2-7, with D perhaps given as TRBD1 or TRBD2 (5 bases each). Germline V gene data show CDR1 as SNHLY and CDR2 as FYNNEI. The CDR3 length is 14 residues. The V end was cut by 6 bases, the J end by 0 bases, with 12 bases between. Full variable domain (outside the CDR3, taken from reference TRBV2 and TRBJ2-7): EPEVTQTPSHQVTQMGQEVILRCVPISNHLYFYWYRQILGQKVEFLVSFYNNEISEKSEIFDDQFSVERPDGSNFTLKIRSTKLEDSAMYFCASRRDGSSYEQYFGPGTRLTVT.

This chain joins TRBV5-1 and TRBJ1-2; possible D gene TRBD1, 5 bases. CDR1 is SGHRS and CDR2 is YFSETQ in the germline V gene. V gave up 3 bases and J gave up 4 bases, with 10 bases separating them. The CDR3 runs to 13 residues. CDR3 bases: TGCGCCAGCAGCTCGGGACTCAGCTATGGCTACACCTTC. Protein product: CASSSGLSYGYTF.

CDR3 in DNA: TGTGCCAGCAGCCGCGACAGGGGGCAGGTCGGGGAGCTGTTTTTT. It translates to CASSRDRGQVGELFF. This sequence joins TRBV11-2 and TRBJ2-2; 10 positions agree with TRBD1. With 5 bases clipped from V and 7 bases from J, the junction kept 7 bases outside the gene matches. The CDR3 runs to 15 residues. Germline CDR1 SGHAT, CDR2 FQNNGV.

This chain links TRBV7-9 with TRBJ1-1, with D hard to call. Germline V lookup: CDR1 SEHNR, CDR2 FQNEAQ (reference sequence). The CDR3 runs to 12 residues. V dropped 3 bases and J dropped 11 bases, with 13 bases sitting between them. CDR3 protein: CASSLDQNEAFF. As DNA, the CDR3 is TGTGCCAGCAGCTTGGACCAAAACGAGGCTTTCTTT. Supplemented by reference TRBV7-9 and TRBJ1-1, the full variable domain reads DTGVSQNPRHKITKRGQNVTFRCDPISEHNRLYWYRQTLGQGPEFLTYFQNEAQLEKSRLLSDRFSAERPKGSFSTLEIQRTEQGDSAMYLCASSLDQNEAFFGQGTRLTVV.

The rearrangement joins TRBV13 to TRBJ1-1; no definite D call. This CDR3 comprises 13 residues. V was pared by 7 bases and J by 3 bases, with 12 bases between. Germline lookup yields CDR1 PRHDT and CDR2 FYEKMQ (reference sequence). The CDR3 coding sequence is TGTGCCAGCACTCAATGGAGGGACACTGAAGCTTTCTTT. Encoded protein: CASTQWRDTEAFF.

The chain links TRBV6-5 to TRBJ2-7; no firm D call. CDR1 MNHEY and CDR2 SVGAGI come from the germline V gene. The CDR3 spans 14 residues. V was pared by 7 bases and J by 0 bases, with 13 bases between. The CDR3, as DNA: TGTGCCAGCATGTACCGGCCGGCCTCCTACGAGCAGTACTTC. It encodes CASMYRPASYEQYF.

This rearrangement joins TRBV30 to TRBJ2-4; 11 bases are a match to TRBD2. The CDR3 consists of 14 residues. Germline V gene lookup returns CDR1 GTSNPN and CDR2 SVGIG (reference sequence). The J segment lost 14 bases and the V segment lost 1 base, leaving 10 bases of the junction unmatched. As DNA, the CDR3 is TGTGCCTGGAGTGCGGCGTCTAGCGGGGGGCCGGAGTACTTC. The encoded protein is CAWSAASSGGPEYF.

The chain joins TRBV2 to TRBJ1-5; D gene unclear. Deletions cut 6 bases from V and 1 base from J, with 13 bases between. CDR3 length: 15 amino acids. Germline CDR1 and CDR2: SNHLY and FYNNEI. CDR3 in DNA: TGTGCCAGCAGCCCGGACGTGGGGAGCAATCAGCCCCAGCATTTT. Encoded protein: CASSPDVGSNQPQHF.

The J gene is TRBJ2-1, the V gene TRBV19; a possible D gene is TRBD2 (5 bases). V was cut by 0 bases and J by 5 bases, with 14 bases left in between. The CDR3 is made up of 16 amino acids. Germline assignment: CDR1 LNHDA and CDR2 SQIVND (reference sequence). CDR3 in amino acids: CASSIDRVRANNEQFF. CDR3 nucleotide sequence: TGTGCCAGTAGTATAGATCGGGTGAGGGCTAACAATGAGCAGTTCTTC. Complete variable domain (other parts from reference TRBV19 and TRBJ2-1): DGGITQSPKYLFRKEGQNVTLSCEQNLNHDAMYWYRQDPGQGLRLIYYSQIVNDFQKGDIAEGYSVSREKKESFPLTVTSAQKNPTAFYLCASSIDRVRANNEQFFGPGTRLTVL.

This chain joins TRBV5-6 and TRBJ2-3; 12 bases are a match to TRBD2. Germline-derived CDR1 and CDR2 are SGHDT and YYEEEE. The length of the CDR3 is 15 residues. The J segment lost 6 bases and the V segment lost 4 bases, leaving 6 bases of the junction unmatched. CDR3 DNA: TGTGCCAGCAGCCCTAGCGGGAGGGCCTGGGATACGCAGTATTTT. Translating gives CASSPSGRAWDTQYF. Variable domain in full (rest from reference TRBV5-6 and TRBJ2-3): DAGVTQSPTHLIKTRGQQVTLRCSPKSGHDTVSWYQQALGQGPQFIFQYYEEEERQRGNFPDRFSGHQFPNYSSELNVNALLLGDSALYLCASSPSGRAWDTQYFGPGTRLTVL.

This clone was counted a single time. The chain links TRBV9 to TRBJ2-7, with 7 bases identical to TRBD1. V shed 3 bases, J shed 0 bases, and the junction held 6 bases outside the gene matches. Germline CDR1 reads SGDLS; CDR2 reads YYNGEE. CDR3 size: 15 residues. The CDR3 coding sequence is TGTGCCAGCAGCGAGACCACAGGGGCCTCCTACGAGCAGTACTTC. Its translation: CASSETTGASYEQYF. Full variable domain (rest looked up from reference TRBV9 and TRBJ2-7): DSGVTQTPKHLITATGQRVTLRCSPRSGDLSVYWYQQSLDQGLQFLIQYYNGEERAKGNILERFSAQQFPDLHSELNLSSLELGDSALYFCASSETTGASYEQYFGPGTRLTVT.

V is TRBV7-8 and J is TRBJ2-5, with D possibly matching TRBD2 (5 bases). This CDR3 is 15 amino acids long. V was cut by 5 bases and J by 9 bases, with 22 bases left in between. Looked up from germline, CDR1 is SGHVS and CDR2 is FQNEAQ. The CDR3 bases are TGTGCCAGCAGCCATAGCCAGGACTCAGCGTCGTCCCAGTACTTC. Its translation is CASSHSQDSASSQYF.

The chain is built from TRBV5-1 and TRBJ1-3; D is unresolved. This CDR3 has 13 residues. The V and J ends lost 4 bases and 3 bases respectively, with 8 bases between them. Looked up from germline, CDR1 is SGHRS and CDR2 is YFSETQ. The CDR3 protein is CASSPDYGNTIYF. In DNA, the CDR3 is TGCGCCAGCAGCCCTGACTATGGAAACACCATATATTTT.

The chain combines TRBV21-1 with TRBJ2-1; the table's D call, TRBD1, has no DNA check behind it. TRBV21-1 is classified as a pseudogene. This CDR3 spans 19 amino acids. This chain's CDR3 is CASSKPTPWGGTGYNEQFF. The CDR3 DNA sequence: TGTGCCAGCAGCAAACCAACCCCGTGGGGCGGGACAGGGTACAATGAGCAGTTCTTC.

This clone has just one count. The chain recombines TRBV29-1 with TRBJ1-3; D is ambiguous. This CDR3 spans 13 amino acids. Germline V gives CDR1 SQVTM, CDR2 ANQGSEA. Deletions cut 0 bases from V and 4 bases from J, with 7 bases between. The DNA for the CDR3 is TGCAGCGTTGAAGATCCGGGAGGAAACACCATATATTTT. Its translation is CSVEDPGGNTIYF.

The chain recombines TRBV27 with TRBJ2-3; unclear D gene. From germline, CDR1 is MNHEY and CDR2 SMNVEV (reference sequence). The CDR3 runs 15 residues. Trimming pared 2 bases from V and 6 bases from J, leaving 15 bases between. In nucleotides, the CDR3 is TGTGCCAGCAGTTTAATTAGAGAGATGGGGGATACGCAGTATTTT. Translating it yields CASSLIREMGDTQYF.

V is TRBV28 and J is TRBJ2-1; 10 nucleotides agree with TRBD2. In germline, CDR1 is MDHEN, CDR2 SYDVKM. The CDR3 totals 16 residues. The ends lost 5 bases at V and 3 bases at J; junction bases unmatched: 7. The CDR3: CASSPRLAGVYNEQFF. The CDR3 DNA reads TGTGCCAGCAGTCCAAGACTAGCGGGCGTCTACAATGAGCAGTTCTTC.

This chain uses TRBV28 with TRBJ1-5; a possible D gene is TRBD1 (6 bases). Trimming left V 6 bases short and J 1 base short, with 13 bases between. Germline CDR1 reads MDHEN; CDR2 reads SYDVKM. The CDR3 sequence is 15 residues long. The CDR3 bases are TGTGCCAGCAGGAGACAGGCGATGAGCAATCAGCCCCAGCATTTT. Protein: CASRRQAMSNQPQHF. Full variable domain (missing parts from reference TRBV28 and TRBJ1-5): DVKVTQSSRYLVKRTGEKVFLECVQDMDHENMFWYRQDPGLGLRLIYFSYDVKMKEKGDIPEGYSVSREKKERFSLILESASTNQTSMYLCASRRQAMSNQPQHFGDGTRLSIL.

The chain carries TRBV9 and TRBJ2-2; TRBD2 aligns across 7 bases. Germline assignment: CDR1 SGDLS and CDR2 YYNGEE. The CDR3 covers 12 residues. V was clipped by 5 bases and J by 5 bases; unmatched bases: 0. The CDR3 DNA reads TGTGCCAGCAGGCGGGGGACCGGGGAGCTGTTTTTT. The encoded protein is CASRRGTGELFF.

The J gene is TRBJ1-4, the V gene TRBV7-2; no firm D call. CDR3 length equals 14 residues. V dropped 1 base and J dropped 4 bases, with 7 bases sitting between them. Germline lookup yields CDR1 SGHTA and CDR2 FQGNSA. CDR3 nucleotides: TGTGCCAGCAGCTTAGGGTTTCGTAATGAAAAACTGTTTTTT. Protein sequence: CASSLGFRNEKLFF.

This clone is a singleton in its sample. The CDR3 bases are TGTGCCAGCAGCTTAGGGGGGGACAGGGCGAAGTACTTTAATTCACCCCTCCACTTT. Translated, it gives CASSLGGDRAKYFNSPLHF. The rearrangement links TRBV7-2 to TRBJ1-6; the match to TRBD1 covers 9 bases. The CDR3 extends over 19 amino acids. CDR1 SGHTA and CDR2 FQGNSA come from the germline V gene. V was clipped by 1 base and J by 6 bases; unmatched bases: 13.

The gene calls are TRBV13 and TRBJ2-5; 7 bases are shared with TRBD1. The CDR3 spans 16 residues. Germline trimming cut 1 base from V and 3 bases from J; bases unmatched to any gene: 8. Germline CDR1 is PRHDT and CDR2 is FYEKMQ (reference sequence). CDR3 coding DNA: TGTGCCAGCAGCTTAGATCCCGACAGGGCAAAAGAGACCCAGTACTTC. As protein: CASSLDPDRAKETQYF.

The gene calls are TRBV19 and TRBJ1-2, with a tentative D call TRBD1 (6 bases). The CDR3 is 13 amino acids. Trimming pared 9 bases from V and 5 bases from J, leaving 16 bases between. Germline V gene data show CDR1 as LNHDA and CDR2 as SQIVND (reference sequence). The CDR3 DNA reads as TGTGCCAGCAGGCTTGGAGGGGGGTATGGCTACACCTTC. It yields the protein CASRLGGGYGYTF.

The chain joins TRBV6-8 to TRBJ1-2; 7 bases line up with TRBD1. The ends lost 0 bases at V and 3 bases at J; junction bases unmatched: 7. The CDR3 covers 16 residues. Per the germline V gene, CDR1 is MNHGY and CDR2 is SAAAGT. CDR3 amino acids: CASSYSGQVRDYGYTF. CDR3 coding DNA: TGTGCCAGCAGTTACTCAGGACAGGTCAGGGACTATGGCTACACCTTC.

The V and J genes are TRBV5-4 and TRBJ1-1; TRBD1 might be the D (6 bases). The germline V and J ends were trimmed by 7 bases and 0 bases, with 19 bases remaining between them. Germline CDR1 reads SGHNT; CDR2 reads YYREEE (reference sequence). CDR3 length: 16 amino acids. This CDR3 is CASQRGEGRMNTEAFF. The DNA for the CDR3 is TGTGCCAGCCAGAGGGGGGAGGGGAGAATGAACACTGAAGCTTTCTTT.

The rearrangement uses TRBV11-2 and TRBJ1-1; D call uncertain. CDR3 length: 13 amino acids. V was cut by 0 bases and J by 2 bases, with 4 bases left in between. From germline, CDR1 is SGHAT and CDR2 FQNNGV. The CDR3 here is CASSLEPNTEAFF. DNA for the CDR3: TGTGCCAGCAGCTTAGAACCAAACACTGAAGCTTTCTTT.

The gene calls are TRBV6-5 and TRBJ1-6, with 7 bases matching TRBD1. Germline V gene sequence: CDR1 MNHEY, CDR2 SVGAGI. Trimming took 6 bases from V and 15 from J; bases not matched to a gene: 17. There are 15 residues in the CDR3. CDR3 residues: CASSITLPGQQLLHF. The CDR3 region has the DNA TGTGCCAGCAGCATCACCTTACCGGGACAGCAACTCCTCCACTTT.